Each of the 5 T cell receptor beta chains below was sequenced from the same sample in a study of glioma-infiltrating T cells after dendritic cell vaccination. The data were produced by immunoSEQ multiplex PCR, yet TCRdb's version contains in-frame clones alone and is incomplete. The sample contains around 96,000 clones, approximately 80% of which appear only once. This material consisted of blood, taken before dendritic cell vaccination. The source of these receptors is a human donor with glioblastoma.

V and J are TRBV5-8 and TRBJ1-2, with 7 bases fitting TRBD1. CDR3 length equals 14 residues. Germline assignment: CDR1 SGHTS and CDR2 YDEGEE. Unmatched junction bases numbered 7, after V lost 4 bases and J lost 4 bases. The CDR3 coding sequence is TGTGCCAGCAGCGGAGGGGGCTACGGCTATGGCTACACCTTC. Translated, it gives CASSGGGYGYGYTF.

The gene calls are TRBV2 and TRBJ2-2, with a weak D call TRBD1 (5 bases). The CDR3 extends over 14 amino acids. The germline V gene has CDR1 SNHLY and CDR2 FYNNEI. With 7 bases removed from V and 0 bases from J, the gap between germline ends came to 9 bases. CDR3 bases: TGTGCCAGCATCCCGACAGCGAACACCGGGGAGCTGTTTTTT. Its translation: CASIPTANTGELFF. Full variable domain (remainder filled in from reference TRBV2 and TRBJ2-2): EPEVTQTPSHQVTQMGQEVILRCVPISNHLYFYWYRQILGQKVEFLVSFYNNEISEKSEIFDDQFSVERPDGSNFTLKIRSTKLEDSAMYFCASIPTANTGELFFGEGSRLTVL.

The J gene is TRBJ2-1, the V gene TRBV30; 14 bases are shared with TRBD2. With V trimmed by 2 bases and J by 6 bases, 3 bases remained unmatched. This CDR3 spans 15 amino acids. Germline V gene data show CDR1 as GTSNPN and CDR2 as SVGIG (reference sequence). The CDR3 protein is CAWSSGLAGVNEQFF. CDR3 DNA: TGTGCCTGGAGTTCGGGACTAGCGGGAGTCAATGAGCAGTTCTTC.

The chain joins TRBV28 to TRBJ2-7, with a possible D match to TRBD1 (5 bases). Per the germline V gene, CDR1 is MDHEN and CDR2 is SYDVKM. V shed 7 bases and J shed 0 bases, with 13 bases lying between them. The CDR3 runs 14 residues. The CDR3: CASTPSGYSYEQYF. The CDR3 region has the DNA TGTGCCAGCACCCCCTCAGGGTACTCCTACGAGCAGTACTTC. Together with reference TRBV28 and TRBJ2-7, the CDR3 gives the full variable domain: DVKVTQSSRYLVKRTGEKVFLECVQDMDHENMFWYRQDPGLGLRLIYFSYDVKMKEKGDIPEGYSVSREKKERFSLILESASTNQTSMYLCASTPSGYSYEQYFGPGTRLTVT.

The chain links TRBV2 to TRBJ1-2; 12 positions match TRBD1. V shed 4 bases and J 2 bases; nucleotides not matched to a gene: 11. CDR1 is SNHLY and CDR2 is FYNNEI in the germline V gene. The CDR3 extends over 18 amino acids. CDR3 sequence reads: CASSVIPPGQGANYGYTF. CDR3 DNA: TGTGCCAGCAGTGTCATTCCCCCGGGACAGGGGGCGAACTATGGCTACACCTTC.